The present entry profiles one T cell receptor (beta chain) with its context. What it binds is not known. These data originate in a study of cytomegalovirus exposure and HLA in healthy donors. Study in general: In a later analysis, the 130 or so validation repertoires were reported to have used the same platform as the approximately 670 first-cohort repertoires.

Study-wide results and caveats: The authors listed 150 to 200 TCR beta chains as cytomegalovirus-associated. Most TCR sequences showed up rarely, but some public TCRs showed up in many donors.

Clones were sequenced by immunoSEQ multiplex PCR, and TCRdb holds only the in-frame ones, with some missing. The sample records 150,000 to 200,000 clones, almost 85% being singletons. The specimen sequenced was PBMCs. The receptor's source is a young man in good health and CMV-seropositive.

The CDR3 reads CASSLSELNTEAFF. DNA of the CDR3: TGTGCCAGCAGCTTATCAGAATTGAACACTGAAGCTTTCTTT. The chain uses TRBV7-9 and TRBJ1-1; D is ambiguous. The CDR3 is 14 amino acids. Germline V gene lookup returns CDR1 SEHNR and CDR2 FQNEAQ (reference sequence). V gave up 2 bases and J gave up 0 bases, with 7 bases separating them. Supplemented by reference TRBV7-9 and TRBJ1-1, the full variable domain reads DTGVSQNPRHKITKRGQNVTFRCDPISEHNRLYWYRQTLGQGPEFLTYFQNEAQLEKSRLLSDRFSAERPKGSFSTLEIQRTEQGDSAMYLCASSLSELNTEAFFGQGTRLTVV.